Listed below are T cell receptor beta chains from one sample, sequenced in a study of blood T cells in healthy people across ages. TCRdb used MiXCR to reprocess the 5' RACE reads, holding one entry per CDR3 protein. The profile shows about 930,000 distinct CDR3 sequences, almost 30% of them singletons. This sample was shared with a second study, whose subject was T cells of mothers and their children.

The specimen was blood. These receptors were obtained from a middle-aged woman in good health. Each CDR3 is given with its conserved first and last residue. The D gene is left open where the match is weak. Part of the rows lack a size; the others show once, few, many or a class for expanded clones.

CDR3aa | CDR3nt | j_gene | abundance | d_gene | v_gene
CAWRVGDRGYEQYF | TGTGCCTGGAGGGTAGGTGACAGGGGGTACGAGCAGTACTTC | TRBJ2-7 | . | TRBD1 | TRBV30
CASSALWGRDGYTF | TGTGCCAGCAGTGCGCTTTGGGGGCGCGATGGCTACACCTTC | TRBJ1-2 | few | . | TRBV6-1
CSAGGSGETQYF | TGCAGCGCTGGGGGTAGCGGAGAGACCCAGTACTTC | TRBJ2-5 | many | . | TRBV29-1
CASSFGDRSYEQYF | TGCGCCAGCAGCTTCGGAGACAGGTCCTACGAGCAGTACTTC | TRBJ2-7 | many | . | TRBV5-1
CASSFIASDNEQFF | TGTGCCAGCAGTTTTATCGCTAGCGACAATGAGCAGTTCTTC | TRBJ2-1 | few | . | TRBV27
CASSLVQTEAFF | TGTGCCAGCAGCTTGGTGCAAACTGAAGCTTTCTTT | TRBJ1-1 | . | . | TRBV5-6
CSKTNRDTSLDTQYF | TGCAGCAAAACAAACCGGGATACATCTTTAGATACGCAGTATTTT | TRBJ2-3 | . | . | TRBV20-1
CASSAYYEQFF | TGTGCCAGCAGTGCGTATTATGAGCAGTTCTTC | TRBJ2-1 | few | . | TRBV2
CASRAGTGGRDEQYF | TGTGCCAGCAGGGCCGGGACAGGGGGTCGGGACGAGCAGTACTTC | TRBJ2-7 | . | TRBD1 | TRBV6-6
CAISDPVGNYGYTF | TGTGCCATCAGTGACCCCGTAGGGAACTATGGCTACACCTTC | TRBJ1-2 | few | . | TRBV10-3
CASSSWTGLNYEQYF | TGTGCCAGCAGTTCTTGGACAGGGCTTAACTACGAGCAGTACTTC | TRBJ2-7 | . | TRBD1 | TRBV28
CAGSQGQGVLAYGYTF | TGCGCCGGCAGCCAAGGACAGGGGGTTCTCGCCTATGGCTACACCTTC | TRBJ1-2 | few | TRBD1 | TRBV4-1
CSVTNPGLAETSTSTDTQYF | TGCAGTGTTACAAACCCGGGACTAGCGGAGACATCTACTAGCACAGATACGCAGTATTTT | TRBJ2-3 | few | TRBD2 | TRBV20-1
CASSLGRGIYNEQYF | TGTGCCAGCAGCTTAGGGCGGGGGATTTACAATGAGCAGTACTTC | TRBJ2-7 | many | TRBD2 | TRBV7-3
CASRETGGDEQYF | TGTGCCAGCAGGGAGACAGGGGGCGACGAGCAGTACTTC | TRBJ2-7 | few | TRBD1 | TRBV28
CASSVGPGSEQYF | TGTGCCAGCAGTGTCGGGCCTGGGAGCGAGCAGTACTTC | TRBJ2-7 | . | . | TRBV6-4
CASTVSLAGYYEQYF | TGTGCCAGCACCGTATCACTAGCGGGGTACTACGAGCAGTACTTC | TRBJ2-7 | few | TRBD2 | TRBV4-2
CASSLVLNSPLHF | TGTGCCAGCAGCTTAGTCCTAAATTCACCCCTCCACTTT | TRBJ1-6 | . | . | TRBV11-2
CASSQGRTGVYNEQFF | TGCGCCAGCAGCCAAGGACGGACAGGGGTTTACAATGAGCAGTTCTTC | TRBJ2-1 | . | TRBD1 | TRBV4-3
CASSEDSPGSYGYTF | TGTGCCAGCAGCGAAGACTCCCCAGGTTCCTATGGCTACACCTTC | TRBJ1-2 | once | . | TRBV21-1
CASRSRASYEQDF | TGTGCCAGCAGGTCCAGGGCCTCCTACGAGCAGGACTTC | TRBJ2-7 | few | . | TRBV7-9
CASSAGGQYEQYF | TGTGCCAGCAGTGCCGGGGGGCAATACGAGCAGTACTTC | TRBJ2-7 | . | . | TRBV2
CSARGLAGEDSYNEQFF | TGCAGCGCTAGAGGCTTAGCGGGGGAGGACTCCTACAATGAGCAGTTCTTC | TRBJ2-1 | . | TRBD2 | TRBV20-1
CASSQDRSGGYNEQFF | TGTGCCAGCAGCCAAGATCGAAGTGGGGGCTACAATGAGCAGTTCTTC | TRBJ2-1 | few | . | TRBV4-2
CASSLVDRSQETQYF | TGTGCCAGCAGCCTAGTCGACAGATCACAAGAGACCCAGTACTTC | TRBJ2-5 | many | . | TRBV7-2
CSVEGQGSPYEQYF | TGCAGCGTTGAAGGACAGGGGTCGCCCTACGAGCAGTACTTC | TRBJ2-7 | many | TRBD1 | TRBV29-1
CSVGTDIHYGYTF | TGCAGCGTGGGGACGGATATACACTATGGCTACACCTTC | TRBJ1-2 | few | . | TRBV29-1
CASRGASTDTQYF | TGTGCCAGCAGAGGGGCTAGCACAGATACGCAGTATTTT | TRBJ2-3 | few | . | TRBV7-2
CASSLGWAEDQPQHF | TGTGCCAGCAGTTTAGGGTGGGCAGAAGATCAGCCCCAGCATTTT | TRBJ1-5 | . | . | TRBV12-3/TRBV12-4
CSASQGLRVKNYGYTF | TGCAGTGCTAGCCAGGGTTTGAGGGTAAAGAACTATGGCTACACCTTC | TRBJ1-2 | many | . | TRBV20-1
CASSSTTGNEQFF | TGCGCCAGCAGTTCCACCACCGGGAATGAGCAGTTCTTC | TRBJ2-1 | . | . | TRBV5-1
CASSQDRAGGPTDTQYF | TGTGCCAGCAGCCAAGATAGGGCGGGGGGGCCGACAGATACGCAGTATTTT | TRBJ2-3 | few | TRBD2 | TRBV4-2